The rows below give T cell receptor beta chains drawn from one sample of a study of OX40 agonist ivuxolimab in advanced cancers. Measured with immunoSEQ multiplex PCR; TCRdb has only the in-frame clones, and not every one. This sample has roughly 56,000 clones, with roughly 87% found just once. The sample was CD4+ or CD8+ T cells sorted from blood, taken in a trial of the OX40 agonist ivuxolimab. Receptors were obtained from an adult with an advanced solid tumor such as melanoma, head and neck, liver or kidney cancer. The CDR3 runs from the conserved cysteine through the conserved F or W. A D gene is named only where the DNA matches it firmly. Size is omitted from some rows. Given values are once, few, many or a class for expanded clones.

clone size | J gene | V gene | D gene | CDR3 DNA | CDR3 protein
. | TRBJ2-1 | TRBV5-1 | . | TGCGCCAGCAGCCGGGACTTGACCTCCTACAATGAGCAGTTCTTC | CASSRDLTSYNEQFF
. | TRBJ2-1 | TRBV4-2 | . | TGTGCCAGCAGCCTGGAGTACAATGAGCAGTTCTTC | CASSLEYNEQFF
. | TRBJ2-7 | TRBV2 | TRBD2 | TGTGCCAGCTCGGGACTAGCGGGAGTCTACGAGCAGTACTTC | CASSGLAGVYEQYF
once | TRBJ2-2 | TRBV4-1 | . | TGCGCCAGCAGCCAAGAGTTGGGGGCACAGAACACCGGGGAGCTGTTTTTT | CASSQELGAQNTGELFF
. | TRBJ2-1 | TRBV5-1 | TRBD1 | TGCGCCAGCAGCTTGGTTACAGGGGGCTACAATGAGCAGTTCTTC | CASSLVTGGYNEQFF
. | TRBJ2-7 | TRBV4-2 | . | TGTGCCAGCAGCCAAGAACTAGCCCCCTACGAGCAGTACTTC | CASSQELAPYEQYF
. | TRBJ2-1 | TRBV15 | TRBD2 | TGTGCCACCAGCAGAGAACTAGCGGGAGTGTACAATGAGCAGTTCTTC | CATSRELAGVYNEQFF
. | TRBJ1-3 | TRBV30 | . | TGTGCCTGGAGAGGGTCTGGAAACACCATATATTTT | CAWRGSGNTIYF
. | TRBJ2-3 | TRBV9 | TRBD1 | TGTGCCAGCAGCCGGTCGTGGACAGGGGTGGCAGATACGCAGTATTTT | CASSRSWTGVADTQYF
. | TRBJ2-7 | TRBV28 | . | TGTGCCAGCAGTTATTTAGGACAGCACTCCTACGAGCAGTACTTC | CASSYLGQHSYEQYF
. | TRBJ2-2 | TRBV4-1 | . | TGCGCCAGCAGCCAAGGCGTTCCGGGACTTAACACCGGGGAGCTGTTTTTT | CASSQGVPGLNTGELFF
once | TRBJ2-5 | TRBV2 | . | TGTGCCAGCAGCGCAAGCGGGACCCAGTACTTC | CASSASGTQYF
. | TRBJ2-3 | TRBV6-1 | TRBD1 | TGTGCCAGCCGACCCGGACAGGGGGGAGATACGCAGTATTTT | CASRPGQGGDTQYF
. | TRBJ1-2 | TRBV5-4 | . | TGTGCCAGCAGCTTCGCAGGGGCGGGTTATGGCTACACCTTC | CASSFAGAGYGYTF
. | TRBJ2-7 | TRBV2 | . | TGTGCCAGCAGTGAAAGTTGGGCCGAGCAGTACTTC | CASSESWAEQYF
. | TRBJ1-4 | TRBV15 | TRBD1 | TGTGCCACCAGCACCCGGACAGGAGATGAAAAACTGTTTTTT | CATSTRTGDEKLFF
. | TRBJ1-5 | TRBV19 | . | TGTGCCAGTACGATGGAGGGTTATAGCAATCAGCCCCAGCATTTT | CASTMEGYSNQPQHF
. | TRBJ1-2 | TRBV30 | TRBD1 | TGTGCCTGGAGTGTAGGAGGACAGGAAGCTACTAACTATGGCTACACCTTC | CAWSVGGQEATNYGYTF
. | TRBJ2-3 | TRBV29-1 | . | TGCAGCGTTGGGAGAGGGGCTAGCACAGATACGCAGTATTTT | CSVGRGASTDTQYF
. | TRBJ1-3 | TRBV28 | . | TGTGCCAGCAGCCCCAACAGGGTAGCTGGAAACACCATATATTTT | CASSPNRVAGNTIYF
. | TRBJ2-1 | TRBV11-3 | . | TGTGCCAGCAAACGGGACTCTCAGGCCAATGAGCAGTTCTTC | CASKRDSQANEQFF
. | TRBJ2-7 | TRBV5-4 | . | TGTGCCAGCAGCTTTTCGAGGAGGGGGCCCTACGAGCAGTACTTC | CASSFSRRGPYEQYF
. | TRBJ2-2 | TRBV11-3 | . | TGTGCCAGCAGCTTAGATTCGTCCCCTCCGCGGCCCGGGGAGCTGTTTTTT | CASSLDSSPPRPGELFF
. | TRBJ2-6 | TRBV27 | . | TGTGCCAGCAGTTTATCTCTAGCTTCCCGTAGCTCTGGGGCCAACGTCCTGACTTTC | CASSLSLASRSSGANVLTF
. | TRBJ1-2 | TRBV28 | . | TGTGCCAGCAGTTTAAACTATGGCTACACCTTC | CASSLNYGYTF
. | TRBJ2-5 | TRBV11-3 | . | TGTGCCAGCAGCCATCGGGAGACCCAGTACTTC | CASSHRETQYF
. | TRBJ2-5 | TRBV15 | TRBD2 | TGTGCCACCAGCAGAGATATCCCTAGCGGGACCCAAGAGACCCAGTACTTC | CATSRDIPSGTQETQYF
. | TRBJ2-2 | TRBV7-3 | . | TGTGCCAGCAGCGCTAGGATCGGGGTCACCGGGGAGCTGTTTTTT | CASSARIGVTGELFF